A selection of T cell receptor beta chains follows, all from one sample in a study of radiation and T cells in renal cell carcinoma. Repertoires were generated with immunoSEQ multiplex PCR, while TCRdb's copy carries only in-frame clones and drops some. The table lists tens of thousands of clones, 75% to 90% of them singletons, with about 30% in the top ten. Specimen: blood, collected from a patient whose treatment included radiotherapy and nephrectomy. These TCRs come from a woman aged 70-85 years with renal cell carcinoma. Both conserved end residues are part of each CDR3. A D gene is named only where the DNA matches it firmly. Clone sizes are given selectively: once, few, many, or a class where the clone is expanded.

clone size: .; V gene: TRBV25-1; D gene: .; J gene: TRBJ1-2; CDR3 DNA: TGTGCCAGCAGTGACAGCAAGAACTATGGCTACACCTTC; CDR3 protein: CASSDSKNYGYTF
clone size: .; V gene: TRBV28; D gene: .; J gene: TRBJ1-2; CDR3 DNA: TGTGCCAGCAAACGGGTAGGGGGGATATATGGCTACACCTTC; CDR3 protein: CASKRVGGIYGYTF
clone size: .; V gene: TRBV11-3; D gene: .; J gene: TRBJ2-2; CDR3 DNA: TGTGCCAGCAGTTCTATCGAGACCGGGGAGCTGTTTTTT; CDR3 protein: CASSSIETGELFF
clone size: few; V gene: TRBV6-5; D gene: .; J gene: TRBJ2-2; CDR3 DNA: TGTGCCAGCAGTCGAAGACAGGGGAGGGACGGGGAGCTGTTTTTT; CDR3 protein: CASSRRQGRDGELFF
clone size: .; V gene: TRBV19; D gene: TRBD1; J gene: TRBJ1-2; CDR3 DNA: TGTGCCAGTAGCCGGGACAGGGAGTTCTATGGCTACACCTTC; CDR3 protein: CASSRDREFYGYTF
clone size: .; V gene: TRBV28; D gene: TRBD1; J gene: TRBJ2-7; CDR3 DNA: TGTGCCAGCAGTCCGGGACAGGCATGGACAGGGCCCTTCTACGAGCAGTACTTC; CDR3 protein: CASSPGQAWTGPFYEQYF
clone size: .; V gene: TRBV9; D gene: TRBD2; J gene: TRBJ2-3; CDR3 DNA: TGTGCCAGCAGCGTAGCGAATAGCGGGATGGGAGATACGCAGTATTTT; CDR3 protein: CASSVANSGMGDTQYF
clone size: .; V gene: TRBV12-5; D gene: TRBD2; J gene: TRBJ2-7; CDR3 DNA: TGTGCTAGTGGTTTGGTACGGTCTAGCGGTAGCTCCTACGAGCAGTACTTC; CDR3 protein: CASGLVRSSGSSYEQYF
clone size: .; V gene: TRBV30; D gene: .; J gene: TRBJ2-1; CDR3 DNA: TGTGCCTGGACCCGGGGTAGCAGCGACAATGAGCAGTTCTTC; CDR3 protein: CAWTRGSSDNEQFF
clone size: .; V gene: TRBV7-2; D gene: TRBD1; J gene: TRBJ2-7; CDR3 DNA: TGTGCCAGCAGCCGCCGGACAGGGGGCAACGACGAGCAGTACTTC; CDR3 protein: CASSRRTGGNDEQYF
clone size: .; V gene: TRBV19; D gene: TRBD1; J gene: TRBJ2-7; CDR3 DNA: TGTGCCAGTACCATCGAAGGGGACAGGGGCTACGAGCAGTACTTC; CDR3 protein: CASTIEGDRGYEQYF
clone size: .; V gene: TRBV18; D gene: .; J gene: TRBJ1-1; CDR3 DNA: TGTGCCAGCTCACCAGATAGTAGTGGACTGAACACTGAAGCTTTCTTT; CDR3 protein: CASSPDSSGLNTEAFF
clone size: .; V gene: TRBV10-1; D gene: .; J gene: TRBJ1-5; CDR3 DNA: TGCGCCAGCAGTGCTGGCGGCCGCAATCAGCCCCAGCATTTT; CDR3 protein: CASSAGGRNQPQHF
clone size: .; V gene: TRBV6-5; D gene: .; J gene: TRBJ2-5; CDR3 DNA: TGTGCCAGCAGTTACTCGACGGGGGCTCGGGAGACCCAGTACTTC; CDR3 protein: CASSYSTGARETQYF
clone size: .; V gene: TRBV7-6; D gene: .; J gene: TRBJ1-4; CDR3 DNA: TGTGCCAGCAGCCTAGAGCTTAATGAAAAACTGTTTTTT; CDR3 protein: CASSLELNEKLFF
clone size: .; V gene: TRBV4-1; D gene: .; J gene: TRBJ2-4; CDR3 DNA: TGCGCCAGCAGCCAAGGGCAGGGGTCCAAAAACATTCAGTACTTC; CDR3 protein: CASSQGQGSKNIQYF
clone size: .; V gene: TRBV29-1; D gene: TRBD1; J gene: TRBJ1-2; CDR3 DNA: TGCAGCGTGACAGGGAGAGTAGGCTACACCTTC; CDR3 protein: CSVTGRVGYTF
clone size: .; V gene: TRBV19; D gene: .; J gene: TRBJ1-2; CDR3 DNA: TGTGCCAGTAGTACCCAGGGAGGATCCAACTATGGCTACACCTTC; CDR3 protein: CASSTQGGSNYGYTF
clone size: .; V gene: TRBV4-1; D gene: .; J gene: TRBJ2-7; CDR3 DNA: TGCGCCAGCAGCCAAATTGGAGACTACGAGCAGTACTTC; CDR3 protein: CASSQIGDYEQYF
clone size: once; V gene: TRBV29-1; D gene: TRBD2; J gene: TRBJ2-7; CDR3 DNA: TGCAGCGTAAGGGGGTCGGGACTAGCATCCGAGCAGTACTTC; CDR3 protein: CSVRGSGLASEQYF
clone size: few; V gene: TRBV9; D gene: .; J gene: TRBJ1-4; CDR3 DNA: TGTGCCAGCAGCGCTTCAGGGGTGGAGGAAAAACTGTTTTTT; CDR3 protein: CASSASGVEEKLFF
clone size: once; V gene: TRBV9; D gene: .; J gene: TRBJ2-2; CDR3 DNA: TGTGCCAGCAGCGTAGATGCAGGAGCGCACGGGGAGCTGTTTTTT; CDR3 protein: CASSVDAGAHGELFF
clone size: .; V gene: TRBV6-1; D gene: .; J gene: TRBJ2-7; CDR3 DNA: TGTGCCAGCGGACCGGGACATGACTACGAGCAGTACTTC; CDR3 protein: CASGPGHDYEQYF
clone size: once; V gene: TRBV4-1; D gene: TRBD2; J gene: TRBJ2-3; CDR3 DNA: TGCGCCAGCAGCCCACCCCCGGGACTAGCGGGGTTGGATACGCAGTATTTT; CDR3 protein: CASSPPPGLAGLDTQYF
clone size: .; V gene: TRBV7-9; D gene: .; J gene: TRBJ2-7; CDR3 DNA: TGTGCCAGCAGCCACACGCAGTTCAACCCCTACGAGCAGTACTTC; CDR3 protein: CASSHTQFNPYEQYF
clone size: .; V gene: TRBV7-9; D gene: TRBD1; J gene: TRBJ1-6; CDR3 DNA: TGTGCCAGCAGCTTAATGGGACAGTCAAATTCACCCCTCCACTTT; CDR3 protein: CASSLMGQSNSPLHF
clone size: .; V gene: TRBV6-1; D gene: .; J gene: TRBJ1-6; CDR3 DNA: TGTGCCAGCACAGAGACGAATAATTCACCCCTCCACTTT; CDR3 protein: CASTETNNSPLHF
clone size: .; V gene: TRBV5-1; D gene: .; J gene: TRBJ2-2; CDR3 DNA: TGCGCCAGCAGCTACGGGAGAATCACCGGGGAGCTGTTTTTT; CDR3 protein: CASSYGRITGELFF
clone size: .; V gene: TRBV5-1; D gene: .; J gene: TRBJ1-1; CDR3 DNA: TGCGCCAGCAGCCCACCCGGTACAGGGAACATGAACACTGAAGCTTTCTTT; CDR3 protein: CASSPPGTGNMNTEAFF
clone size: .; V gene: TRBV9; D gene: TRBD2; J gene: TRBJ2-2; CDR3 DNA: TGTGCCAGCAGCCCGGGGATAGCGGGGGCCCCGTCCCGGGAGCTGTTTTTT; CDR3 protein: CASSPGIAGAPSRELFF
clone size: .; V gene: TRBV5-1; D gene: TRBD2; J gene: TRBJ2-7; CDR3 DNA: TGCGCCAGCAGCTTCCGGCCGGGGGGCTACGAGCAGTACTTC; CDR3 protein: CASSFRPGGYEQYF
clone size: .; V gene: TRBV15; D gene: .; J gene: TRBJ1-6; CDR3 DNA: TGTGCCACCAGCAGCAGGGTCCCTTATAATTCACCCCTCCACTTT; CDR3 protein: CATSSRVPYNSPLHF
clone size: .; V gene: TRBV11-2; D gene: TRBD2; J gene: TRBJ2-2; CDR3 DNA: TGTGCCAGCAGCTTCGCCGGGACTAGCGGGGGTAGCGGGGAGCTGTTTTTT; CDR3 protein: CASSFAGTSGGSGELFF
clone size: .; V gene: TRBV7-9; D gene: .; J gene: TRBJ1-4; CDR3 DNA: TGTGCCAGCAGCATGTGGGACGGAACTAATGAAAAACTGTTTTTT; CDR3 protein: CASSMWDGTNEKLFF
clone size: .; V gene: TRBV7-3; D gene: TRBD2; J gene: TRBJ2-1; CDR3 DNA: TGTGCCAGCAGCCGGACTAGTTACAATGAGCAGTTCTTC; CDR3 protein: CASSRTSYNEQFF
clone size: .; V gene: TRBV19; D gene: .; J gene: TRBJ2-2; CDR3 DNA: TGTGCCAGTAGTATAACGGACTCTCACACCGGGGAGCTGTTTTTT; CDR3 protein: CASSITDSHTGELFF
clone size: .; V gene: TRBV7-2; D gene: TRBD1; J gene: TRBJ1-5; CDR3 DNA: TGTGCCAGCAGCTTAGTCGCAGGGGGCGCGAATCAGCCCCAGCATTTT; CDR3 protein: CASSLVAGGANQPQHF
clone size: .; V gene: TRBV14; D gene: TRBD2; J gene: TRBJ2-7; CDR3 DNA: TGTGCCAGCAGCCCACGACTAGCGGGAGAACACGAGCAGTACTTC; CDR3 protein: CASSPRLAGEHEQYF
clone size: few; V gene: TRBV27; D gene: .; J gene: TRBJ1-5; CDR3 DNA: TGTGCCAGCAGTTTTCAAGATGGCAATCAGCCCCAGCATTTT; CDR3 protein: CASSFQDGNQPQHF
clone size: .; V gene: TRBV4-1; D gene: .; J gene: TRBJ2-7; CDR3 DNA: TGCGCCAGCAGCCAAATGTCTCAGGGCAGCGGCGAGCAGTACTTC; CDR3 protein: CASSQMSQGSGEQYF
clone size: .; V gene: TRBV25-1; D gene: .; J gene: TRBJ1-4; CDR3 DNA: TGTGCCAGCAGTGAATTTGCCGGTCCGGAAAAACTGTTTTTT; CDR3 protein: CASSEFAGPEKLFF
clone size: .; V gene: TRBV19; D gene: .; J gene: TRBJ1-5; CDR3 DNA: TGTGCCAGTAGTATTTGGGGGGTTGGCAATCAGCCCCAGCATTTT; CDR3 protein: CASSIWGVGNQPQHF
clone size: .; V gene: TRBV28; D gene: TRBD1; J gene: TRBJ1-2; CDR3 DNA: TGTGCCAGCAGCCTACAGGGGGCGAACTATGGCTACACCTTC; CDR3 protein: CASSLQGANYGYTF
clone size: few; V gene: TRBV30; D gene: .; J gene: TRBJ1-5; CDR3 DNA: TGTGCCTGGAGTGATCAACAGGGTTATCAGCCCCAGCATTTT; CDR3 protein: CAWSDQQGYQPQHF
clone size: few; V gene: TRBV2; D gene: .; J gene: TRBJ1-5; CDR3 DNA: TGTGCCAGCTGCGAGACAGATAGCAATCAGCCCCAGCATTTT; CDR3 protein: CASCETDSNQPQHF
clone size: .; V gene: TRBV5-5; D gene: TRBD2; J gene: TRBJ2-3; CDR3 DNA: TGTGCCAGCAGCTCGTCTGCTAGCGGGGGAGATACGCAGTATTTT; CDR3 protein: CASSSSASGGDTQYF
clone size: .; V gene: TRBV6-4; D gene: .; J gene: TRBJ1-2; CDR3 DNA: TGTGCCAGCAGTGACGGCACCGGACGTAGGGGCTACACCTTC; CDR3 protein: CASSDGTGRRGYTF
clone size: .; V gene: TRBV11-2; D gene: .; J gene: TRBJ1-1; CDR3 DNA: TGTGCCAGCAGCTTATTAGAAGGGGGTACTGAAGCTTTCTTT; CDR3 protein: CASSLLEGGTEAFF
clone size: .; V gene: TRBV6-5; D gene: .; J gene: TRBJ2-3; CDR3 DNA: TGTGCCAGCACCCGGAACTTGGGAGATACGCAGTATTTT; CDR3 protein: CASTRNLGDTQYF
clone size: .; V gene: TRBV4-1; D gene: .; J gene: TRBJ2-1; CDR3 DNA: TGCGCCAGCAGCCCCCGGGACTTGGGGAATGAGCAGTTCTTC; CDR3 protein: CASSPRDLGNEQFF
clone size: once; V gene: TRBV6-5; D gene: .; J gene: TRBJ2-7; CDR3 DNA: TGTGCCAGCAGTTACTCGATAAGCGTCTCCTACGAGCAGTACTTC; CDR3 protein: CASSYSISVSYEQYF
clone size: .; V gene: TRBV5-1; D gene: TRBD2; J gene: TRBJ2-6; CDR3 DNA: TGCGCCAGCAGCTCCCTCGGGACTAGCTCCCAACTAGGTGGGGCCAACGTCCTGACTTTC; CDR3 protein: CASSSLGTSSQLGGANVLTF
clone size: .; V gene: TRBV5-8; D gene: .; J gene: TRBJ1-4; CDR3 DNA: TGTGCCAGCAGCCGTCGACAGACTAATGAAAAACTGTTTTTT; CDR3 protein: CASSRRQTNEKLFF
clone size: few; V gene: TRBV4-1; D gene: TRBD1; J gene: TRBJ1-2; CDR3 DNA: TGCGCCAGCAGCCAAGGGACAGGGGCCAGTGGCACCTTC; CDR3 protein: CASSQGTGASGTF